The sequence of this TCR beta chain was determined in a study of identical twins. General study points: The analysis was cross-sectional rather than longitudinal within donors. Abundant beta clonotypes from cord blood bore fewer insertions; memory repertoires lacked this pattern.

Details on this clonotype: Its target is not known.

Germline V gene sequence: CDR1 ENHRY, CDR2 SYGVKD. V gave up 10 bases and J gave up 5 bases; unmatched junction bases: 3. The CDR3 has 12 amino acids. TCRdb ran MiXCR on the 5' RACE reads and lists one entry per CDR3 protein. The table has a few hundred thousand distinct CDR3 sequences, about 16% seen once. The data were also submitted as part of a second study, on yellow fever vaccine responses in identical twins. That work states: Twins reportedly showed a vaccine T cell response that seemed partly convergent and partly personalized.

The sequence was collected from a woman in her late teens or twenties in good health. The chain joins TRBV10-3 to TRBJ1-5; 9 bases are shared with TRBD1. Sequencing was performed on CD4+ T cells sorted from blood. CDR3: CATRDRDQPQHF. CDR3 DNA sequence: TGTGCCACCCGGGACAGGGATCAGCCCCAGCATTTT.